These T cell receptor beta chains were read from a single sample in a study of cytomegalovirus exposure and HLA in healthy donors. Some clones are missing from TCRdb's copy, which holds only in-frame ones; the method was immunoSEQ multiplex PCR. The sample lists fewer than 150,000 clones; around three quarters were seen once. Sequenced material: PBMCs. These receptors all come from a man aged 40-50 years in good health and CMV-seropositive. Both conserved end residues are part of each CDR3. A D gene is named only where the DNA matches it firmly. The size of a clone is reported for some rows only, either as once, few or many, or as a class for expanded clones.

clone_size: -; d_call: TRBD2; v_call: TRBV7-2; j_call: TRBJ2-7; cdr3_aa: CASSLGPSGRPSAEQYF; cdr3_nt: TGTGCCAGCAGCTTGGGTCCTAGCGGGAGGCCCTCCGCGGAGCAGTACTTC
clone_size: -; d_call: TRBD1; v_call: TRBV4-2; j_call: TRBJ1-2; cdr3_aa: CASSNRGQGVYGYTF; cdr3_nt: TGTGCCAGCAGCAACAGGGGACAGGGTGTCTACGGCTACACCTTC
clone_size: -; d_call: TRBD2; v_call: TRBV27; j_call: TRBJ2-3; cdr3_aa: CASNGLAGGRTDTQYF; cdr3_nt: TGTGCCAGCAACGGACTGGCGGGGGGCAGGACAGATACGCAGTATTTT
clone_size: -; d_call: TRBD1; v_call: TRBV7-2; j_call: TRBJ2-3; cdr3_aa: CASSPFATGGTDTQYF; cdr3_nt: TGTGCCAGCAGCCCGTTTGCCACAGGGGGGACAGATACGCAGTATTTT
clone_size: -; d_call: -; v_call: TRBV12-2; j_call: TRBJ2-1; cdr3_aa: CASRLTSGRESSYNEQFF; cdr3_nt: TGTGCAAGTCGCTTGACTAGCGGGAGGGAAAGCTCCTACAATGAGCAGTTCTTC
clone_size: -; d_call: -; v_call: TRBV11-2; j_call: TRBJ1-1; cdr3_aa: CASSQMNTEAFF; cdr3_nt: TGTGCCAGCAGTCAAATGAACACTGAAGCTTTCTTT
clone_size: -; d_call: TRBD2; v_call: TRBV5-1; j_call: TRBJ2-3; cdr3_aa: CASSLAVAGSTDTQYF; cdr3_nt: TGCGCCAGCAGCTTGGCTGTAGCGGGGAGCACAGATACGCAGTATTTT
clone_size: -; d_call: TRBD1; v_call: TRBV28; j_call: TRBJ1-4; cdr3_aa: CASRPGGTNEKLFF; cdr3_nt: TGTGCCAGCAGACCAGGGGGGACTAATGAAAAACTGTTTTTT
clone_size: -; d_call: -; v_call: TRBV29-1; j_call: TRBJ1-1; cdr3_aa: CSGRQAFQNTEAFF; cdr3_nt: TGCAGCGGGCGACAGGCTTTTCAGAACACTGAAGCTTTCTTT
clone_size: once; d_call: TRBD1; v_call: TRBV10-3; j_call: TRBJ1-1; cdr3_aa: CAIRGQVNTEAFF; cdr3_nt: TGTGCCATCAGGGGACAGGTGAACACTGAAGCTTTCTTT
clone_size: -; d_call: -; v_call: TRBV28; j_call: TRBJ1-3; cdr3_aa: CASSPQVAPGNTIYF; cdr3_nt: TGTGCCAGCAGTCCCCAGGTGGCCCCTGGAAACACCATATATTTT
clone_size: -; d_call: TRBD1; v_call: TRBV5-1; j_call: TRBJ1-2; cdr3_aa: CASSRTGDSFNYGYTF; cdr3_nt: TGCGCCAGCAGCCGAACCGGGGACAGCTTTAACTATGGCTACACCTTC
clone_size: few; d_call: -; v_call: TRBV4-3; j_call: TRBJ2-2; cdr3_aa: CASSQGVYTGELFF; cdr3_nt: TGCGCCAGCAGCCAGGGAGTATACACCGGGGAGCTGTTTTTT
clone_size: -; d_call: -; v_call: TRBV4-2; j_call: TRBJ1-6; cdr3_aa: CASQSRVFGNSPLHF; cdr3_nt: TGTGCCAGCCAAAGCCGGGTCTTCGGAAATTCACCCCTCCACTTT
clone_size: -; d_call: -; v_call: TRBV10-2; j_call: TRBJ1-4; cdr3_aa: CASSESMRVGEKLFF; cdr3_nt: TGCGCCAGCAGTGAGTCGATGAGGGTAGGGGAAAAACTGTTTTTT
clone_size: -; d_call: -; v_call: TRBV5-1; j_call: TRBJ2-7; cdr3_aa: CASSLATGSSYEQYF; cdr3_nt: TGCGCCAGCAGCTTGGCTACAGGCAGCTCCTACGAGCAGTACTTC
clone_size: -; d_call: TRBD1; v_call: TRBV25-1; j_call: TRBJ1-2; cdr3_aa: CASGGTGGGLVHTF; cdr3_nt: TGTGCCAGCGGCGGGACAGGGGGCGGACTAGTTCACACCTTC
clone_size: -; d_call: TRBD2; v_call: TRBV9; j_call: TRBJ2-5; cdr3_aa: CASSGDSSGRALWQETQYF; cdr3_nt: TGTGCCAGCAGCGGAGACAGTAGCGGGAGGGCCTTGTGGCAAGAGACCCAGTACTTC
clone_size: -; d_call: TRBD1; v_call: TRBV29-1; j_call: TRBJ1-1; cdr3_aa: CSVDRGAGTEAFF; cdr3_nt: TGCAGCGTTGACAGGGGGGCAGGAACTGAAGCTTTCTTT
clone_size: once; d_call: TRBD1; v_call: TRBV19; j_call: TRBJ2-7; cdr3_aa: CASSETGSSYEQYF; cdr3_nt: TGTGCCAGTAGTGAGACAGGGTCTTCCTACGAGCAGTACTTC
clone_size: -; d_call: TRBD2; v_call: TRBV9; j_call: TRBJ2-5; cdr3_aa: CASSVGGSGSFGGQETQYF; cdr3_nt: TGTGCCAGCAGCGTAGGGGGTAGCGGGAGCTTTGGGGGCCAAGAGACCCAGTACTTC
clone_size: -; d_call: -; v_call: TRBV5-1; j_call: TRBJ1-2; cdr3_aa: CASSLDRNYGYTF; cdr3_nt: TGCGCCAGCAGCTTAGACAGGAACTATGGCTACACCTTC
clone_size: -; d_call: -; v_call: TRBV7-9; j_call: TRBJ2-2; cdr3_aa: CASSANTGELFF; cdr3_nt: TGTGCCAGCAGCGCGAATACCGGGGAGCTGTTTTTT